A selection of T cell receptor beta chains follows, all from one sample in a study of CD8+CD57+ T cells in acquired aplastic anemia. In TCRdb, the reads were re-called with MiXCR into one record per CDR3 protein. The sample lists roughly 180,000 distinct CDR3 sequences, over 60% seen once, with 46% in the top ten. What was sequenced was sorted CD4+, CD8+, or CD8+CD57+ T cells (not recorded which) from PBMCs. The receptors come from a human donor with severe aplastic anemia or a healthy control (not recorded which). Both conserved end residues are part of each CDR3. A D gene is named only where the DNA matches it firmly. Some rows have no size entry. The others give once, few or many, or a class for an expanded clone.

clone_size d_call j_call v_call cdr3_nt cdr3_aa
- - TRBJ1-5 TRBV20-1 TGCAGTGCGTCTACGGTGTATAGCAATCAGCCCCAGCATTTT CSASTVYSNQPQHF
- - TRBJ2-7 TRBV7-8 TGTGCCAGTGTGGACGGGGACTCCTACGAGCAGTACTTC CASVDGDSYEQYF
- TRBD1 TRBJ2-7 TRBV9 TGTGCCAGCAGTACGGGACAGGGCTCCTACGAGCAGTACTTC CASSTGQGSYEQYF
many - TRBJ1-6 TRBV27 TGTGCCAGCAGTTTATACGGTGGATCGGTTTCACCCCTCCACTTT CASSLYGGSVSPLHF
few - TRBJ2-7 TRBV5-5 TGTGCCAGCAGCTTCTGGGACGAGCAGTACTTC CASSFWDEQYF
- - TRBJ2-5 TRBV2 TGTGCCAGCGGGACATTGAAAGAGACCCAGTACTTC CASGTLKETQYF
- TRBD1 TRBJ1-2 TRBV6-5 TGTGCCAGCAGATCCTCAGGGGGCGAAAGTGGCTACACCTTC CASRSSGGESGYTF
few TRBD1 TRBJ1-1 TRBV20-1 TGCAGTGCTATACAGGGGGCGAACACTGAAGCTTTCTTT CSAIQGANTEAFF
- - TRBJ1-2 TRBV19 TGTGCCAGTAGTATACCGGGGCGCGCGGTATCTGGCTACACCTTC CASSIPGRAVSGYTF
- - TRBJ1-4 TRBV2 TGTGCCAGCAGTGAAGGGGGCGGTGAAAAACTGTTTTTT CASSEGGGEKLFF
many TRBD1 TRBJ1-2 TRBV19 TGTGCCAGCTTCCCAACAGGGGGAAGTGGCTATGGCTACACCTTC CASFPTGGSGYGYTF
few - TRBJ1-2 TRBV12-3/TRBV12-4 TGTGCCAGCAGTGACAGCTATGGCTACACCTTC CASSDSYGYTF